This is a list of T cell receptor beta chains from one sample in a study of T cell changes during pregnancy in multiple sclerosis. TCRdb's copy holds only in-frame clones and misses some; the assay was immunoSEQ multiplex PCR. The table lists approximately 90,000 clones, 90% to 95% of them singletons. The sample here was peripheral blood, taken after pregnancy. These receptors all come from a female donor in good health, enrolled as a control in a pregnancy study. The CDR3 runs from the conserved cysteine through the conserved F or W. A D gene is named only where the DNA matches it firmly. Size is omitted from some rows. Given values are once, few, many or a class for expanded clones.

CDR3 | DNA | length | V | D | size | J
CASSFLLAGNYEQYF | TGTGCCAGCAGCTTCTTACTAGCGGGCAACTACGAGCAGTACTTC | 15 | TRBV5-6 | TRBD2 | - | TRBJ2-7
CSKGARVDTEAFF | TGCAGCAAGGGGGCGAGAGTTGACACTGAAGCTTTCTTT | 13 | TRBV29-1 | TRBD1 | - | TRBJ1-1
CASSLGGGLNTEAFF | TGTGCCAGCAGCCTCGGGGGGGGCTTGAACACTGAAGCTTTCTTT | 15 | TRBV6-1 | - | - | TRBJ1-1
CASSPRTGLNTEAFF | TGTGCCAGCAGCCCCCGGACAGGCCTGAACACTGAAGCTTTCTTT | 15 | TRBV9 | TRBD1 | - | TRBJ1-1
CASSVGGGGTETQYF | TGTGCCAGCAGCGTAGGAGGGGGGGGCACGGAGACCCAGTACTTC | 15 | TRBV9 | - | - | TRBJ2-5
CASSERLPNTGELFF | TGTGCCAGCAGTGAACGACTTCCGAACACCGGGGAGCTGTTTTTT | 15 | TRBV2 | - | once | TRBJ2-2
CASSPGQGHTEAFF | TGTGCCAGCAGTCCTGGGCAGGGCCACACTGAAGCTTTCTTT | 14 | TRBV7-3 | - | once | TRBJ1-1
CASSFGGQGVVSDTQYF | TGTGCCAGCAGTTTTGGGGGACAGGGGGTGGTATCCGATACGCAGTATTTT | 17 | TRBV28 | TRBD1 | - | TRBJ2-3
CASSLSVYNEQFF | TGTGCCAGCAGCTTAAGCGTTTACAATGAGCAGTTCTTC | 13 | TRBV7-3 | - | - | TRBJ2-1
CASSLGDEQYF | TGTGCCAGCAGTTTGGGAGACGAGCAGTACTTC | 11 | TRBV7-8 | - | - | TRBJ2-7
CASSLRPRQSDTEAFF | TGCGCCAGCAGCTTGAGGCCCCGACAGAGTGACACTGAAGCTTTCTTT | 16 | TRBV5-1 | - | - | TRBJ1-1
CASSSRGDTDTQYF | TGTGCCAGCAGCTCCAGGGGAGACACAGATACGCAGTATTTT | 14 | TRBV5-8 | - | - | TRBJ2-3
CASSSGGPGTQHF | TGTGCCAGCAGCTCGGGGGGACCAGGGACCCAGCATTTT | 13 | TRBV5-6 | - | few | TRBJ1-5
CASSLSGSETQYF | TGTGCCAGCAGCCTCTCCGGGAGCGAGACCCAGTACTTC | 13 | TRBV9 | - | - | TRBJ2-5
CASRPPGGLSTSYNEQFF | TGTGCCAGCAGGCCCCCTGGGGGACTTTCCACCTCCTACAATGAGCAGTTCTTC | 18 | TRBV5-4 | - | - | TRBJ2-1
CASSQGQGTEAFF | TGTGCCAGCAGCCAGGGACAGGGGACTGAAGCTTTCTTT | 13 | TRBV7-2 | TRBD1 | - | TRBJ1-1
CASSGGTGNQPQHF | TGTGCCAGCAGTGGCGGGACAGGGAATCAGCCCCAGCATTTT | 14 | TRBV2 | TRBD1 | - | TRBJ1-5
CASSLAGANTEAFF | TGTGCCAGCAGCTTAGCGGGGGCGAACACTGAAGCTTTCTTT | 14 | TRBV7-9 | - | once | TRBJ1-1
CASSMRSEAFF | TGTGCCAGTAGTATGCGATCTGAAGCTTTCTTT | 11 | TRBV19 | - | - | TRBJ1-1
CAWSPPDRVAYEQYF | TGTGCCTGGAGTCCCCCGGACAGGGTAGCCTACGAGCAGTACTTC | 15 | TRBV30 | TRBD1 | - | TRBJ2-7
CASSFNSVGTGSEKLFF | TGTGCCAGCAGCTTTAATTCCGTAGGGACAGGGAGTGAAAAACTGTTTTTT | 17 | TRBV7-8 | TRBD1 | - | TRBJ1-4
CASLGGQQNEQFF | TGTGCCAGCCTAGGGGGACAGCAGAATGAGCAGTTCTTC | 13 | TRBV2 | TRBD1 | - | TRBJ2-1
CASSLAEGANVLTF | TGTGCCAGCAGCTTGGCGGAGGGAGCCAACGTCCTGACTTTC | 14 | TRBV7-8 | - | - | TRBJ2-6
CASSPSGFSTDTQYF | TGTGCCAGCAGCCCTAGCGGGTTCAGCACAGATACGCAGTATTTT | 15 | TRBV11-2 | TRBD2 | - | TRBJ2-3
CASSYHREAFF | TGTGCCAGCAGTTACCACAGAGAAGCTTTCTTT | 11 | TRBV6-5 | - | - | TRBJ1-1
CASRRDRVNSPLHF | TGTGCCAGCAGACGGGACAGGGTTAATTCACCCCTCCACTTT | 14 | TRBV28 | TRBD1 | - | TRBJ1-6
CASSYGGVGNQPQHF | TGTGCCAGCAGTTACGGGGGGGTTGGGAATCAGCCCCAGCATTTT | 15 | TRBV6-6 | - | - | TRBJ1-5
CSTATNYGYTF | TGCTCGACAGCTACTAACTATGGCTACACCTTC | 11 | TRBV29-1 | - | - | TRBJ1-2
CSVEDGGF | TGCAGCGTTGAGGACGGGGGCTTC | 8 | TRBV29-1 | - | - | TRBJ2-7
CASSLRSTGITGELFF | TGTGCCAGCAGCTTAAGATCGACAGGGATTACCGGGGAGCTGTTTTTT | 16 | TRBV7-2 | TRBD1 | - | TRBJ2-2
CASSIPSGSNQPQHF | TGTGCCAGTAGTATTCCCTCGGGTAGCAATCAGCCCCAGCATTTT | 15 | TRBV19 | - | - | TRBJ1-5
CASTSQDRPYSNQPQHF | TGTGCCAGTACTTCCCAGGACAGGCCGTATAGCAATCAGCCCCAGCATTTT | 17 | TRBV19 | TRBD1 | - | TRBJ1-5
CASSEGDLGGDTEAFF | TGTGCCAGCAGTGAAGGGGACCTCGGGGGGGACACTGAAGCTTTCTTT | 16 | TRBV2 | - | - | TRBJ1-1
CASSPQRTSGGQETQYF | TGTGCCAGCTCACCGCAAAGAACTAGCGGGGGCCAAGAGACCCAGTACTTC | 17 | TRBV18 | TRBD2 | once | TRBJ2-5
CASSQDGRYTF | TGCGCCAGCAGCCAAGATGGGAGATACACCTTC | 11 | TRBV4-3 | - | - | TRBJ1-2
CASSELGPLLGSRNQPQHF | TGTGCCAGCAGTGAGTTAGGACCCCTGTTGGGGAGTCGCAATCAGCCCCAGCATTTT | 19 | TRBV6-1 | - | once | TRBJ1-5
CASSPGQGNTEAFF | TGCGCCAGCAGCCCGGGACAGGGAAACACTGAAGCTTTCTTT | 14 | TRBV4-3 | TRBD1 | - | TRBJ1-1
CASSQAAGRTSSYEQYF | TGTGCCAGCAGCCAAGCCGCCGGGAGGACGAGCTCCTACGAGCAGTACTTC | 17 | TRBV4-2 | TRBD2 | - | TRBJ2-7
CASGLLPGQGAYDYTF | TGTGCTAGTGGTTTGCTACCGGGACAGGGAGCCTATGACTACACCTTC | 16 | TRBV12-5 | TRBD1 | - | TRBJ1-2
CASSWGTSGNTGELFF | TGTGCCAGCAGCTGGGGGACTAGCGGGAACACCGGGGAGCTGTTTTTT | 16 | TRBV11-3 | TRBD2 | - | TRBJ2-2
CASSPWTGARSEQFF | TGTGCCAGCAGCCCGTGGACAGGGGCTAGAAGTGAGCAGTTCTTC | 15 | TRBV7-3 | TRBD1 | - | TRBJ2-1
CASSKEDFPYYGYTF | TGTGCCAGCAGCAAAGAAGACTTCCCATACTATGGCTACACCTTC | 15 | TRBV21-1 | - | - | TRBJ1-2
CASSPGLFSLTDTQYF | TGCGCCAGCAGCCCGGGACTATTCTCTCTCACAGATACGCAGTATTTT | 16 | TRBV5-1 | TRBD2 | - | TRBJ2-3
CASSGQVGGYGYTF | TGTGCCAGCAGCGGACAGGTTGGGGGCTATGGCTACACCTTC | 14 | TRBV6-1 | TRBD1 | - | TRBJ1-2
CASSSGLAGRVDTQYF | TGTGCCAGCAGCTCCGGACTAGCGGGGAGAGTTGATACGCAGTATTTT | 16 | TRBV7-9 | TRBD2 | - | TRBJ2-3
CASSDGTDNSPLHF | TGTGCCAGCAGTGACGGGACAGATAATTCACCCCTCCACTTT | 14 | TRBV6-4 | TRBD1 | - | TRBJ1-6
CASSPTGKYGYTF | TGTGCCAGCAGCCCAACAGGGAAATACGGCTACACCTTC | 13 | TRBV6-5 | - | - | TRBJ1-2
CSARSAYEQYF | TGCAGTGCTAGAAGCGCCTACGAGCAGTACTTC | 11 | TRBV20-1 | - | - | TRBJ2-7
CSVVASGANVLTF | TGCAGCGTTGTGGCATCTGGGGCCAACGTCCTGACTTTC | 13 | TRBV29-1 | - | - | TRBJ2-6
CASSQEVIAGGLQFF | TGCGCCAGCAGCCAAGAAGTGATAGCGGGGGGGCTGCAGTTCTTC | 15 | TRBV4-3 | TRBD2 | - | TRBJ2-1
CASRTTGAYTNEQFF | TGTGCCAGCAGGACAACAGGGGCCTATACCAATGAGCAGTTCTTC | 15 | TRBV27 | TRBD1 | - | TRBJ2-1
CASSLNLAQTQYF | TGTGCCAGCAGTCTCAATCTCGCGCAGACCCAGTACTTC | 13 | TRBV2 | - | - | TRBJ2-5
CASSPTTREQYF | TGTGCCAGCAGTCCAACCACGCGCGAGCAGTACTTC | 12 | TRBV6-6 | - | - | TRBJ2-7